The 18 T cell receptor beta chains below come from one sample, sequenced in a study of T cells in Graves' hyperthyroidism and ophthalmopathy. What was amplified from RNA transcripts were TCR beta CDR3 regions. Initially, a first-round RT-PCR of the TCR CDR3 employed the HTBI primer set. TCRdb analysed the multiplex PCR reads with MiXCR anew, one entry per CDR3 protein. Among a few hundred thousand distinct CDR3 sequences listed, about 17% were seen once. The material sequenced was blood. These receptors came from a woman aged 55 to 70 with Graves' ophthalmopathy.

As DNA, the CDR3 is TGTGCCAGCAGAGCCGGGACAGGGCAGAGGTCACCCCTCCACTTT. This sequence encodes CASRAGTGQRSPLHF. This chain uses TRBV2 with TRBJ1-6; 9 nucleotides match TRBD1. The CDR3 spans 15 residues. CDR1 is SNHLY and CDR2 is FYNNEI in the germline V gene. V shed 6 bases, J shed 10 bases, and the junction held 10 bases outside the gene matches. The whole variable domain, filled in from reference TRBV2 and TRBJ1-6, reads EPEVTQTPSHQVTQMGQEVILRCVPISNHLYFYWYRQILGQKVEFLVSFYNNEISEKSEIFDDQFSVERPDGSNFTLKIRSTKLEDSAMYFCASRAGTGQRSPLHFGNGTRLTVT.

J is TRBJ1-2 and V is TRBV5-1; D not certain. Germline V CDR1 and CDR2: SGHRS, YFSETQ. Trimming left V 1 base short and J 2 bases short, with 9 bases between. This CDR3 contains 14 residues. DNA for the CDR3: TGCGCCAGCAGCTTGCATACAGCGAACTATGGCTACACCTTC. This gives the protein CASSLHTANYGYTF. The entire variable domain, with the rest obtained from reference TRBV5-1 and TRBJ1-2, is as follows: KAGVTQTPRYLIKTRGQQVTLSCSPISGHRSVSWYQQTPGQGLQFLFEYFSETQRNKGNFPGRFSGRQFSNSRSEMNVSTLELGDSALYLCASSLHTANYGYTFGSGTRLTVV.

This clonotype was recorded a few times. The chain joins TRBV5-1 to TRBJ2-2; D is possibly TRBD2 (5 bases). Trimming shortened V by 1 base and J by 6 bases, and 13 bases separated the two germline ends. The germline CDR1 and CDR2 sequences are SGHRS and YFSETQ. CDR3 length equals 15 residues. CDR3 sequence reads: CASSLTRVWAGELFF. The DNA for the CDR3 is TGCGCCAGCAGCTTGACGAGGGTTTGGGCCGGGGAGCTGTTTTTT.

This clonotype was recorded many times. The V and J genes are TRBV7-9 and TRBJ2-7, with TRBD1 matching over 8 bases. The CDR3 length is 13 residues. V lost 6 bases, J lost 5 bases, and 6 bases stayed unmatched. The germline V gene has CDR1 SEHNR and CDR2 FQNEAQ (reference sequence). The CDR3: CASRHRGIHEQYF. CDR3 coding DNA: TGTGCCAGCAGGCACAGGGGGATACACGAGCAGTACTTC.

There are many counts of this clonotype. The chain joins TRBV28 to TRBJ2-1; no firm D call. The CDR3 consists of 16 residues. Germline V gene data show CDR1 as MDHEN and CDR2 as SYDVKM. Deletions cut 5 bases from V and 0 bases from J, with 14 bases between. Written as DNA, the CDR3 is TGTGCCAGCAGTCCTTGGAGAGGAAGCTCCTACAATGAGCAGTTCTTC. Protein product: CASSPWRGSSYNEQFF.

V gene TRBV12-3 or TRBV12-4 combines with J gene TRBJ1-1, with 10 bases fitting TRBD1. J gave up 3 bases and V 5 bases, and 12 bases lay outside the gene matches. The length of the CDR3 is 17 residues. CDR3 protein: CASSLGRTGGRYTEAFF. CDR3 nucleotide sequence: TGTGCCAGCAGTCTCGGACGGACAGGGGGACGATACACTGAAGCTTTCTTT.

This clonotype was counted at least ten times. The chain links TRBV12-3 or TRBV12-4 to TRBJ2-4; a possible D gene is TRBD2 (5 bases). The CDR3 has 23 amino acids. Trimming stripped 1 base from V and 0 bases from J, with 31 bases between. Here the CDR3 DNA reads TGTGCCAGCAGTTTAGTATTTAGCAACCCTAGTGCCCGGGGTGAACTAGCCAAAAACATTCAGTACTTC. Its translation: CASSLVFSNPSARGELAKNIQYF.

This clonotype was seen at least ten times. The genes are TRBV20-1 and TRBJ1-2; 9 nucleotides align to TRBD1. CDR1 is DFQATT, CDR2 SNEGSKA, per germline (reference sequence). V was pared by 2 bases and J by 4 bases, with 8 bases of the junction left unmatched. The CDR3 sequence is 15 residues long. CDR3 DNA sequence: TGCAGTGCTAGAAACCCGACAGGGGGGATCTATGGCTACACCTTC. Translated: CSARNPTGGIYGYTF.

In this sample, this clonotype turned up a few times. The V gene is TRBV5-1, the J gene TRBJ1-4; D possibly corresponds to TRBD1 (5 bases). Trimming took off 4 bases at V and 7 bases at J, with 17 bases between the two ends. The CDR3 covers 15 residues. Germline V gives CDR1 SGHRS, CDR2 YFSETQ. CDR3 bases: TGCGCCAGCAGCCCCTTTGGGACGCGGATTGAAAAACTGTTTTTT. Translating gives CASSPFGTRIEKLFF.

In this sample, this clonotype turned up a few times. CDR3 protein: CASSQGGWDNEQFF. CDR3 sequence (DNA): TGTGCCAGCAGCCAAGGGGGATGGGACAATGAGCAGTTCTTC. V gene TRBV14 combines with J gene TRBJ2-1; D is unclear. Trimming removed 1 base from V and 5 bases from J, with 9 bases in between. The CDR3 contains 14 residues. Germline CDR1 and CDR2: SGHDN and FVKESK.

The J gene is TRBJ2-2, the V gene TRBV28; 7 bases agree with TRBD1. The trim removed 1 base at V and 1 base at J, leaving 18 bases unmatched. Germline V gene sequence: CDR1 MDHEN, CDR2 SYDVKM. The CDR3 has 21 amino acids. The CDR3 DNA is TGTGCCAGCAGTTTATTCGAGATTCGCTACGGAGACAGGGTGAACACCGGGGAGCTGTTTTTT. Protein sequence: CASSLFEIRYGDRVNTGELFF.

This clonotype was seen at least ten times. This sequence joins TRBV7-2 and TRBJ2-5; D gene unclear. Germline values: CDR1 SGHTA, CDR2 FQGNSA. V shed 2 bases and J shed 1 base, with 11 bases lying between them. The CDR3 runs to 15 residues. The CDR3 bases are TGTGCCAGCAGCTTAATGGGCTCCATCCAAGAGACCCAGTACTTC. Its translation is CASSLMGSIQETQYF.

This clonotype was detected only once. The rearrangement joins TRBV6-2 or TRBV6-3 to TRBJ2-2; D perhaps matches TRBD1 (6 bases). CDR1 is MNHEY and CDR2 is SVGEGT in the germline V gene. This CDR3 is 14 amino acids long. V was cut by 6 bases and J by 3 bases, with 11 bases left in between. The CDR3, as DNA: TGTGCCAGCAGCAACAGGGTGGACACCGGGGAGCTGTTTTTT. As protein: CASSNRVDTGELFF.

The gene calls are TRBV4-1 and TRBJ2-4, with TRBD2 matching over 8 bases. With V trimmed by 4 bases and J by 9 bases, 8 bases remained unmatched. The CDR3 covers 14 residues. CDR1 and CDR2 from the germline V gene are MGHRA and YSYEKL. In DNA form, the CDR3 reads TGCGCCAGCAGCCCGGGACTAGGGCCCGCCATTCAGTACTTC. It codes for CASSPGLGPAIQYF.

This clonotype was detected many times. The rearrangement links TRBV9 to TRBJ1-6; D not resolved. The V and J ends lost 1 base and 7 bases respectively, with 6 bases between them. The CDR3 totals 13 residues. Per germline, CDR1 SGDLS and CDR2 YYNGEE. The CDR3 loop reads CASSVPGNSPLHF. The CDR3 coding sequence is TGTGCCAGCAGCGTACCGGGGAATTCACCCCTCCACTTT.

The genes are TRBV4-3 and TRBJ2-1, with 10 nucleotides matching TRBD1. V dropped 0 bases and J dropped 8; count of bases not matched to a gene: 7. The CDR3 extends over 16 amino acids. Germline CDR1 is LGHNA and CDR2 is YSLEER. This CDR3 reads CASSQETGTGDYEQFF. CDR3 sequence (DNA): TGCGCCAGCAGCCAAGAAACAGGGACAGGGGACTATGAGCAGTTCTTC.

This clonotype was counted ten times or more. The chain couples TRBV4-1 to TRBJ2-1, with 9 bases aligning to TRBD1. This CDR3 spans 14 amino acids. V was clipped by 3 bases and J by 6 bases; unmatched bases: 3. CDR1 is MGHRA, CDR2 YSYEKL, per germline. The CDR3 spells CASSHQDRGNEQFF. The DNA for the CDR3 is TGCGCCAGCAGCCATCAGGACAGGGGCAATGAGCAGTTCTTC.

In this sample, this clonotype turned up many times. The chain has TRBV20-1 and TRBJ1-1, with D perhaps matching TRBD1 (5 bases). Germline lookup yields CDR1 DFQATT and CDR2 SNEGSKA (reference sequence). The length of the CDR3 is 13 residues. The CDR3 here is CSALLTGNTEAFF. CDR3 nucleotide sequence: TGCAGCGCTCTACTTACAGGGAACACTGAAGCTTTCTTT.